This entry lists 32 T cell receptor beta chains sequenced from one sample in a study of CD8 T cells in ankylosing spondylitis. Findings and limits, study-wide: A motif of roughly eight highly homologous TCR beta variants was seen as apparently characteristic of ankylosing spondylitis blood.

TCRdb redid the calling of the 5' RACE reads with MiXCR, one entry per CDR3 protein. Here the sample spans hundreds of thousands of distinct CDR3 sequences, around 17% being singletons. These TCRs are of unknown antigen specificity. Sequencing input: blood, either unsorted or a sorted T cell fraction (not recorded which). The origin of the receptors is a male donor with ankylosing spondylitis.

This chain connects TRBV21-1 to TRBJ1-6; TRBD1 was called by the table and not checked on the DNA. TRBV21-1 is termed a pseudogene. The CDR3 totals 17 residues. The CDR3 loop is CASVTSDRLLFHSPLHF. CDR3 bases: TGTGCCAGCGTGACCTCGGACAGGCTTTTATTTCATTCACCCCTCCACTTT.

V and J are TRBV6-1 and TRBJ1-3, with unresolved D. CDR1 is MNHNS and CDR2 is SASEGT in the germline V gene. CDR3 length: 13 amino acids. V was pared by 0 bases and J by 2 bases, with 2 bases between. DNA for the CDR3: TGTGCCAGCAGTGAAGCGCCTGGAAACACCATATATTTT. This sequence encodes CASSEAPGNTIYF.

A few counts support this clonotype. The CDR3 sequence is CASTSYTSGYNEQFF. CDR3 coding DNA: TGTGCCAGCACCTCTTACACTAGCGGTTACAATGAGCAGTTCTTC. This rearrangement joins TRBV7-9 to TRBJ2-1; 8 bases are shared with TRBD2. CDR1 SEHNR and CDR2 FQNEAQ come from the germline V gene (reference sequence). The CDR3 has 15 residues. The J segment lost 4 bases and the V segment lost 7 bases, leaving 9 bases of the junction unmatched.

This clonotype was observed a handful of times. The chain is built from TRBV4-3 and TRBJ2-1, with 10 positions matching TRBD1. The trim removed 0 bases at V and 2 bases at J, leaving 4 bases unmatched. CDR1 is LGHNA and CDR2 is YSLEER in the germline V gene. This CDR3 has 17 amino acids. The CDR3 is CASSQDAGTGAYNEQFF. The CDR3 region has the DNA TGCGCCAGCAGCCAAGATGCTGGGACAGGGGCCTACAATGAGCAGTTCTTC.

This clonotype appeared a few times. The V and J genes are TRBV7-9 and TRBJ2-5, with D perhaps TRBD1 (5 bases). Per germline, CDR1 SEHNR and CDR2 FQNEAQ (reference sequence). This CDR3 has 14 residues. V lost 5 bases to trimming and J lost 5 bases, with 15 bases between them. CDR3 sequence (DNA): TGTGCCAGCAGCGACTTAGGGGTGGGGGAGACCCAGTACTTC. Encoded protein: CASSDLGVGETQYF.

This chain connects TRBV7-3 to TRBJ2-3; D possibly corresponds to TRBD2 (7 bases). V was shortened by 5 bases and J by 0 bases, with 12 bases between the two germline ends. Germline CDR1 SGHTA, CDR2 FQGTGA. CDR3 length: 15 amino acids. CDR3 coding DNA: TGTGCCAGCAGCCCATGGGGGGGCAGCACAGATACGCAGTATTTT. Translation gives CASSPWGGSTDTQYF.

The rearrangement joins TRBV19 to TRBJ2-2; 9 bases agree with TRBD2. V was clipped by 3 bases and J by 0 bases; unmatched bases: 5. CDR3 length: 17 residues. Germline V lookup: CDR1 LNHDA, CDR2 SQIVND (reference sequence). CDR3 sequence: CASSMVSGRTNTGELFF. The CDR3 region has the DNA TGTGCCAGTAGTATGGTTAGCGGGAGAACGAACACCGGGGAGCTGTTTTTT.

The J gene is TRBJ2-5, the V gene TRBV27; D is ambiguous. Germline lookup yields CDR1 MNHEY and CDR2 SMNVEV (reference sequence). V was pared by 4 bases and J by 0 bases, with 6 bases between. The CDR3 totals 13 residues. CDR3 in amino acids: CASSSQHQETQYF. CDR3 nucleotide sequence: TGTGCCAGCAGTTCGCAGCACCAAGAGACCCAGTACTTC.

This sequence joins TRBV12-3 or TRBV12-4 and TRBJ2-7; D not resolved. The length of the CDR3 is 11 residues. V lost 6 bases, J lost 7 bases, and 10 bases lay in between. CDR3 DNA: TGTGCCAGCAGATGGGGTCTTGAGCAGTACTTC. Protein sequence: CASRWGLEQYF.

This clonotype came up many times. The chain employs TRBV10-3 and TRBJ1-1; D is ambiguous. The CDR3 is 17 residues long. Per the germline V gene, CDR1 is ENHRY and CDR2 is SYGVKD. Trimming removed 6 bases from V and 2 bases from J, with 22 bases in between. The CDR3 nucleotides read TGTGCCATCAGGAGATCCGACTTTGGGCAGCAAAACACTGAAGCTTTCTTT. This translates into CAIRRSDFGQQNTEAFF.

This clonotype was counted a few times. As DNA, the CDR3 is TGTGCCAGCAGCGTAGCCGGGACTAGCGGAGCCTACGAGCAGTACTTC. It yields the protein CASSVAGTSGAYEQYF. J is TRBJ2-7 and V is TRBV9; 11 bases line up with TRBD2. Per germline, CDR1 SGDLS and CDR2 YYNGEE. Unmatched junction bases numbered 4, after V lost 0 bases and J lost 2 bases. This CDR3 contains 16 residues. The full variable domain, its missing parts supplied by reference TRBV9 and TRBJ2-7, is DSGVTQTPKHLITATGQRVTLRCSPRSGDLSVYWYQQSLDQGLQFLIQYYNGEERAKGNILERFSAQQFPDLHSELNLSSLELGDSALYFCASSVAGTSGAYEQYFGPGTRLTVT.

The CDR3 nucleotides are TGTGCCAGCCGATGGAACACCGGGGAGCTGTTTTTT. As protein: CASRWNTGELFF. The chain has TRBV2 and TRBJ2-2; D uncertain. V was trimmed by 8 bases and J by 1 base, leaving 5 bases between them. The CDR3 sequence is 12 residues long. Germline lookup yields CDR1 SNHLY and CDR2 FYNNEI. The full variable domain, with the rest looked up from reference TRBV2 and TRBJ2-2, is EPEVTQTPSHQVTQMGQEVILRCVPISNHLYFYWYRQILGQKVEFLVSFYNNEISEKSEIFDDQFSVERPDGSNFTLKIRSTKLEDSAMYFCASRWNTGELFFGEGSRLTVL.

J is TRBJ2-2 and V is TRBV18; weak D call: TRBD1 (6 bases). This CDR3 region has 16 residues. The V end lost 3 bases, the J end lost 5 bases, and 16 bases lay between the germline ends. Germline V lookup: CDR1 KGHSH, CDR2 LQKENI. The CDR3 reads CASSPSPGAATGELFF. CDR3 DNA: TGTGCCAGCTCACCCTCCCCAGGGGCTGCGACCGGGGAGCTGTTTTTT.

The chain carries TRBV5-6 and TRBJ2-6; no clear D gene. The V and J ends lost 2 bases and 0 bases respectively, with 6 bases between them. The CDR3 has 15 amino acids. In germline, CDR1 is SGHDT, CDR2 YYEEEE. In DNA, the CDR3 is TGTGCCAGCAGCTTACCCTACTCTGGGGCCAACGTCCTGACTTTC. This encodes CASSLPYSGANVLTF.

The rearrangement links TRBV6-5 to TRBJ2-1, with D perhaps TRBD1 (5 bases). CDR1 and CDR2 (germline): MNHEY, SVGAGI. The CDR3 is made up of 12 amino acids. Trimming shortened V by 4 bases and J by 7 bases, and 8 bases separated the two germline ends. The CDR3 here is CASSSTENEQFF. The CDR3 DNA sequence: TGTGCCAGCAGTTCGACAGAAAATGAGCAGTTCTTC.

This sequence joins TRBV12-3 or TRBV12-4 and TRBJ1-5, with D uncertain. The V end lost 1 base, the J end lost 7 bases, and 5 bases lay between the germline ends. This CDR3 spans 12 amino acids. The CDR3 protein is CASSLGVQPQHF. The DNA of the CDR3 is TGTGCCAGCAGTTTAGGAGTCCAGCCCCAGCATTTT.

The rearrangement uses TRBV2 and TRBJ2-3, with TRBD2 matching over 9 bases. J was trimmed by 5 bases and V by 4 bases; bases with no gene match: 19. In germline, CDR1 is SNHLY, CDR2 FYNNEI. There are 19 residues in the CDR3. The CDR3 loop reads CASSGNLPSGGGVVDTQYF. In DNA, the CDR3 is TGTGCCAGCAGTGGCAACCTCCCTTCCGGCGGGGGGGTGGTAGATACGCAGTATTTT.

This clonotype came up once. The chain recombines TRBV6-5 with TRBJ2-5; TRBD1 matches at 7 bases. V was clipped by 3 bases and J by 4 bases; unmatched bases: 11. This CDR3 is built from 16 residues. Germline CDR1 MNHEY, CDR2 SVGAGI. CDR3 protein: CASSYTWQGVGETQYF. The DNA for the CDR3 is TGTGCCAGCAGTTATACTTGGCAGGGGGTGGGAGAGACCCAGTACTTC.

Only a few counts were recorded for this clonotype. The chain is built from TRBV12-3 or TRBV12-4 and TRBJ2-4; tentatively, D is TRBD1 (7 bases). Trimming removed 7 bases at V and 13 bases at J, with 17 bases between. The length of the CDR3 is 12 residues. For the CDR3, the DNA is TGTGCCAGCAACTCGGGGGACAGCCAACAGTACTTC. Translation: CASNSGDSQQYF.

There are many counts of this clonotype. This chain links TRBV12-3 or TRBV12-4 with TRBJ2-1; D not certain. The V end lost 3 bases, the J end lost 7 bases, and 4 bases lay between the germline ends. This CDR3 region has 11 residues. DNA of the CDR3: TGTGCCAGCAGTTTTGGGAATGAGCAGTTCTTC. This sequence encodes CASSFGNEQFF.

The genes are TRBV12-3 or TRBV12-4 and TRBJ2-1; TRBD2 aligns across 7 bases. The V and J ends lost 6 bases and 7 bases, in that order; junction bases with no gene match: 6. The CDR3 has 13 residues. Here the CDR3 DNA reads TGTGCCAGCAGGAGCGGGGCCTTTAATGAGCAGTTCTTC. Translated: CASRSGAFNEQFF.

This rearrangement joins TRBV5-1 to TRBJ2-7; D is possibly TRBD1 or TRBD2 (5 bases each). Germline-derived CDR1 and CDR2 are SGHRS and YFSETQ. The CDR3 runs 14 residues. The germline V and J ends were trimmed by 2 bases and 3 bases, with 12 bases remaining between them. CDR3 nucleotides: TGCGCCAGCAGCTTTGCCCCTGGGGGCTACGAGCAGTACTTC. Its protein product is CASSFAPGGYEQYF.

There are a few counts of this clonotype. The chain employs TRBV27 and TRBJ2-7, with 8 bases matching TRBD2. Germline-derived CDR1 and CDR2 are MNHEY and SMNVEV (reference sequence). CDR3 size: 12 residues. With 10 bases clipped from V and 5 bases from J, the junction kept 7 bases outside the gene matches. CDR3 residues: CATGTSGHEQYF. The CDR3 DNA reads as TGTGCCACTGGTACTAGCGGCCACGAGCAGTACTTC.

This clonotype was recorded many times. The J gene is TRBJ1-3, the V gene TRBV7-9; tentative D call: TRBD1 (6 bases). Germline V gene data show CDR1 as SEHNR and CDR2 as FQNEAQ (reference sequence). The CDR3 is 14 amino acids. V gave up 5 bases and J gave up 2 bases, with 10 bases separating them. CDR3 residues: CASSPQGTGNTIYF. Written as DNA, the CDR3 is TGTGCCAGCAGCCCACAGGGTACTGGAAACACCATATATTTT. Full variable domain (missing parts from reference TRBV7-9 and TRBJ1-3): DTGVSQNPRHKITKRGQNVTFRCDPISEHNRLYWYRQTLGQGPEFLTYFQNEAQLEKSRLLSDRFSAERPKGSFSTLEIQRTEQGDSAMYLCASSPQGTGNTIYFGEGSWLTVV.

The rearrangement links TRBV7-9 to TRBJ2-7; 8 bases map to TRBD1. CDR1 SEHNR and CDR2 FQNEAQ come from the germline V gene (reference sequence). V shed 1 base, J shed 7 bases, and the junction held 9 bases outside the gene matches. CDR3 length equals 15 residues. DNA for the CDR3: TGTGCCAGCAGCTTAGGGGCCGGGACAGGCGGGGAGCAGTACTTC. As protein: CASSLGAGTGGEQYF.

The chain uses TRBV9 and TRBJ2-3, with 11 bases fitting TRBD2. V was clipped by 7 bases and J by 3 bases; unmatched bases: 7. CDR3 length: 15 residues. Per germline, CDR1 SGDLS and CDR2 YYNGEE. DNA of the CDR3: TGTGCCAGCGCTATCGGGACTAGCGGAACAGATACGCAGTATTTT. Encoded protein: CASAIGTSGTDTQYF.

This clonotype has more than one count but fewer than ten. The rearrangement joins TRBV30 to TRBJ2-7, with D possibly being TRBD1 (5 bases). Between the trimmed V and J ends, which lost 5 bases and 3 bases, there was a span of 14 bases. Germline CDR1 reads GTSNPN; CDR2 reads SVGIG (reference sequence). CDR3 length: 13 amino acids. Here the CDR3 DNA reads TGTGCCTGGGGCCTATCCAGGGTCTACGAGCAGTACTTC. This sequence encodes CAWGLSRVYEQYF.

Turning to this clonotype: One end of the junction fails to match germline, which may point to a read error. This chain joins TRBV25-1 and TRBJ2-1; 7 bases line up with TRBD1. CDR3 length: 13 residues. Germline lookup yields CDR1 MGHDK and CDR2 SYGVNS. The CDR3 nucleotides are TGTACCAGCAGATATACAGGGGCCGATGAGCAGTTCTTC. Residues: CTSRYTGADEQFF.

This clonotype occurred many times. The chain couples TRBV10-3 to TRBJ2-1, with a tentative D call TRBD2 (5 bases). V was cut by 0 bases and J by 8 bases, with 17 bases left in between. CDR1 is ENHRY, CDR2 SYGVKD, per germline. The CDR3 contains 16 residues. The CDR3 is CAISESLDSPIDEQFF. CDR3 bases: TGTGCCATCAGTGAGTCGCTGGACTCCCCTATTGATGAGCAGTTCTTC.

The genes are TRBV11-2 and TRBJ2-5, with 8 bases identical to TRBD2. The V gene's germline CDR1 is SGHAT and CDR2 FQNNGV. Trimming took 1 base from V and 5 from J; bases not matched to a gene: 12. The CDR3 runs to 17 residues. Here the CDR3 reads CASSLVPGLGPQETQYF. The CDR3 nucleotides read TGTGCCAGCAGCTTAGTCCCGGGACTAGGGCCCCAGGAGACCCAGTACTTC. Filled out from reference TRBV11-2 and TRBJ2-5, the complete variable domain reads EAGVAQSPRYKIIEKRQSVAFWCNPISGHATLYWYQQILGQGPKLLIQFQNNGVVDDSQLPKDRFSAERLKGVDSTLKIQPAKLEDSAVYLCASSLVPGLGPQETQYFGPGTRLLVL.

This clonotype was detected ten times or more. V usage is TRBV3-1 and J usage is TRBJ2-7, with 12 nucleotides matching TRBD1. This CDR3 contains 15 residues. Per the germline V gene, CDR1 is LGHDT and CDR2 is YNNKEL (reference sequence). V lost 1 base to trimming and J lost 5 bases; unmatched junction nucleotides: 3. CDR3 amino acids: CASSQGGTGGDEQYF. In DNA form, the CDR3 reads TGTGCCAGCAGCCAAGGAGGGACAGGGGGCGACGAGCAGTACTTC.

The rearrangement links TRBV20-1 to TRBJ1-2; D ambiguous. Germline V gives CDR1 DFQATT, CDR2 SNEGSKA (reference sequence). V dropped 1 base and J dropped 3 bases, with 21 bases sitting between them. The CDR3 runs to 17 residues. CDR3: CSARALPGSAFHYGYTF. DNA of the CDR3: TGCAGTGCTAGAGCCTTGCCGGGGTCAGCGTTTCACTATGGCTACACCTTC.